Each of the 16 T cell receptor beta chains below was sequenced from the same sample in a study of cytomegalovirus exposure and HLA in healthy donors. Amplification used 60 Vbeta primers and 13 Jbeta primers. Produced via immunoSEQ multiplex PCR; TCRdb's table is partial and in-frame only. The table has 150,000 to 200,000 clones, roughly 74% seen once. The source material was PBMCs. These receptors came from a woman between 25 and 40 years old in good health and CMV-seropositive.

The CDR3 reads CASSQEGPGDYEQYF. The CDR3 coding sequence is TGCGCCAGCAGCCAAGAAGGGCCGGGGGACTACGAGCAGTACTTC. This rearrangement joins TRBV4-1 to TRBJ2-7; possibly TRBD2 for D (6 bases). CDR1 and CDR2 (germline): MGHRA, YSYEKL. V was cut by 0 bases and J by 3 bases, with 12 bases left in between. The CDR3 runs to 15 residues.

V is TRBV30 and J is TRBJ1-1, with 9 bases matching TRBD1. Trimming removed 3 bases from V and 4 bases from J; junction bases left unmatched: 3. Germline loops: CDR1 GTSNPN, CDR2 SVGIG (reference sequence). The CDR3 sequence is 13 residues long. Here the CDR3 DNA reads TGTGCCTGGAGCTGGACAGGGGTCACTGAAGCTTTCTTT. It codes for CAWSWTGVTEAFF.

This clone was seen a single time. The chain joins TRBV4-2 to TRBJ2-7; TRBD1 matches 9 bases. The CDR3 has 14 amino acids. Germline V lookup: CDR1 LGHNA, CDR2 YNFKEQ. Trimming removed 1 base from V and 3 bases from J; junction bases left unmatched: 1. The CDR3 is CASSQGTGDYEQYF. CDR3 coding DNA: TGTGCCAGCAGCCAAGGGACAGGGGACTACGAGCAGTACTTC.

This clone was counted a few times. The chain combines TRBV6-5 with TRBJ2-6; D is uncertain. This CDR3 region has 15 residues. Germline assignment: CDR1 MNHEY and CDR2 SVGAGI. Trimming pared 6 bases from V and 1 base from J, leaving 10 bases between. The DNA of the CDR3 is TGTGCCAGCAGCTCGAGTATTTCTGGGGCCAACGTCCTGACTTTC. Encoded protein: CASSSSISGANVLTF.

This clone has only one observation. The V and J genes are TRBV29-1 and TRBJ2-3, with 7 nucleotides matching TRBD1. The CDR3 has 15 residues. CDR1 is SQVTM and CDR2 is ANQGSEA in the germline V gene. Unmatched junction bases numbered 7, after V lost 4 bases and J lost 0 bases. CDR3 loop: CSVVPRTGSTDTQYF. CDR3 DNA sequence: TGCAGCGTTGTACCTAGGACAGGCAGCACAGATACGCAGTATTTT.

This chain connects TRBV5-1 to TRBJ2-2; 13 bases fit TRBD2. The germline V gene has CDR1 SGHRS and CDR2 YFSETQ. V lost 4 bases, J lost 3 bases, and 6 bases stayed unmatched. The CDR3 spans 17 residues. The CDR3 coding sequence is TGCGCCAGCAGCACAGGACTAGCGGGAGAGGACACCGGGGAGCTGTTTTTT. Protein: CASSTGLAGEDTGELFF.

The rearrangement links TRBV30 to TRBJ2-1; D is unclear. The V end lost 3 bases, the J end lost 6 bases, and 15 bases lay between the germline ends. This CDR3 spans 14 amino acids. Germline V CDR1 and CDR2: GTSNPN, SVGIG (reference sequence). CDR3 DNA: TGTGCCTGGAGGGCTACCACCCGAGGCAATGAGCAGTTCTTC. The encoded protein is CAWRATTRGNEQFF.

The CDR3 DNA sequence: TGTGCCAGCAGCTCTAGCCGGGGGTCACCCCTCCACTTT. Amino acid sequence: CASSSSRGSPLHF. The gene calls are TRBV11-2 and TRBJ1-6; possible D gene TRBD1, 5 bases. Germline-derived CDR1 and CDR2 are SGHAT and FQNNGV. The CDR3 consists of 13 residues. V shed 4 bases and J shed 10 bases, with 11 bases lying between them.

The chain couples TRBV4-3 to TRBJ2-1; the match to TRBD2 covers 10 bases. The CDR3 contains 17 residues. Germline V CDR1 and CDR2: LGHNA, YSLEER. Trimming took 0 bases from V and 4 from J; bases not matched to a gene: 6. The CDR3 DNA follows: TGCGCCAGCAGCCAAGAGACCGGACTAGCGGATTACAATGAGCAGTTCTTC. It yields the protein CASSQETGLADYNEQFF.

The chain carries TRBV6-5 and TRBJ2-1; TRBD1 aligns across 8 bases. Trimming took 0 bases from V and 9 from J; bases not matched to a gene: 7. Germline CDR1 reads MNHEY; CDR2 reads SVGAGI. This CDR3 spans 15 amino acids. The CDR3 bases are TGTGCCAGCAGTTACTCGATTACAGGGGGGAGTGAGCAGTTCTTC. Translating it yields CASSYSITGGSEQFF.

The chain is built from TRBV28 and TRBJ1-3; 10 positions match TRBD1. The CDR3 runs to 13 residues. The V gene's germline CDR1 is MDHEN and CDR2 SYDVKM. With V trimmed by 4 bases and J by 7 bases, 1 base remained unmatched. CDR3 region: CASSWTGGNTIYF. The CDR3 DNA is TGTGCCAGCAGTTGGACAGGGGGTAACACCATATATTTT.

The chain recombines TRBV30 with TRBJ1-6, with D unresolved. V gave up 2 bases and J gave up 7 bases, with 18 bases separating them. This CDR3 is built from 16 residues. Per germline, CDR1 GTSNPN and CDR2 SVGIG (reference sequence). The CDR3 DNA reads as TGTGCCTGGAGTACCCTCGCGAGGGCGGAGAATTCACCCCTCCACTTT. Its translation: CAWSTLARAENSPLHF.

The chain uses TRBV15 and TRBJ2-2, with 10 bases identical to TRBD2. Looked up from germline, CDR1 is LNHNV and CDR2 is YYDKDF (reference sequence). The CDR3 is made up of 17 amino acids. J was trimmed by 1 base and V by 0 bases; bases with no gene match: 2. The CDR3 DNA follows: TGTGCCACCAGCAGAGATAGACTAGCGGGGAACACCGGGGAGCTGTTTTTT. Protein product: CATSRDRLAGNTGELFF.

In the case of this clone: An end of the junction differs from the germline gene, which may be a read error. This chain links TRBV27 with TRBJ2-7, with a possible D match to TRBD2 (6 bases). Germline-derived CDR1 and CDR2 are MNHEY and SMNVEV (reference sequence). This CDR3 has 13 residues. CDR3: CASSSGGKYAQYF. The DNA of the CDR3 is TGTGCCAGCAGTTCTGGGGGGAAGTACGCGCAGTACTTC.

The rearrangement links TRBV28 to TRBJ2-2, with D unresolved. Germline CDR1 is MDHEN and CDR2 is SYDVKM. The CDR3 runs 14 residues. Trimming removed 7 bases from V and 5 bases from J, with 14 bases in between. In nucleotides, the CDR3 is TGTGCCAGCACCTCTATACTGGTGACCGGGGAGCTGTTTTTT. This translates into CASTSILVTGELFF.

The chain carries TRBV5-4 and TRBJ2-5; 10 bases map to TRBD1. The CDR3 runs 15 residues. CDR1 and CDR2 (germline): SGHNT, YYREEE (reference sequence). Losses at the gene ends were 3 bases for V and 3 bases for J; bases not matched to a gene: 5. CDR3 loop: CASSSDRGEKETQYF. CDR3 bases: TGTGCCAGCAGCTCGGACAGGGGGGAGAAAGAGACCCAGTACTTC.